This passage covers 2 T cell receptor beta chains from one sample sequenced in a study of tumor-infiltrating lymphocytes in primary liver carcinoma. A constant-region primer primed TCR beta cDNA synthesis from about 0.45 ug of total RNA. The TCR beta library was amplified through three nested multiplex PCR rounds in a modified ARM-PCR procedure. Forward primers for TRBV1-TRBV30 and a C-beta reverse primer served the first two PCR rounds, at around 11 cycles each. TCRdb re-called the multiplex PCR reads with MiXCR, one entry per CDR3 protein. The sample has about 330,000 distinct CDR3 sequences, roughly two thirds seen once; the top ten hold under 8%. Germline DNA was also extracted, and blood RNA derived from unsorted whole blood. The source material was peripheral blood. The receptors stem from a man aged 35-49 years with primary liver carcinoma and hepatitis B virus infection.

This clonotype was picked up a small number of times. CDR3 region: CASSQVSHAFSTNEKLFF. In DNA, the CDR3 is TGCGCCAGCAGCCAAGTGTCCCACGCCTTTTCAACTAATGAAAAACTGTTTTTT. The V call is TRBV4-1, the J call TRBJ1-4; D not certain. There are 18 residues in the CDR3. Trimming shortened V by 1 base and J by 0 bases, and 15 bases separated the two germline ends. CDR1 and CDR2 (germline): MGHRA, YSYEKL.

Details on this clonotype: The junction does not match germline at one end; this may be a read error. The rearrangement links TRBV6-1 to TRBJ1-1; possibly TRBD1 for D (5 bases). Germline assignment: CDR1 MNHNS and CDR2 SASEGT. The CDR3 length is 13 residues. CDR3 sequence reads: CTSSEQGRGEAFF. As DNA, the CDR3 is TGTACCAGCAGTGAGCAGGGTCGAGGTGAAGCTTTCTTT.